One T cell receptor (beta chain) is described in this entry. The multiple sclerosis controls were treatment-naive patients with relapsing-remitting disease that was stable or active. Negative isolation was used for CD8+ and CD4+ T cells and FACS enrichment for TEMRA cells. This sample is part of a study of CD8 T cells in Susac syndrome. The V gene's germline CDR1 is MNHEY and CDR2 SMNVEV (reference sequence). The V end lost 4 bases, the J end lost 4 bases, and 13 bases lay between the germline ends. The CDR3 contains 15 residues. Reverse transcription of about 0.5 to 1 ug RNA used random hexamers. Multiplex PCR with immunoSEQ amplified the TCR beta CDR3 across 54 Vbeta and 13 Jbeta. TCRdb reprocessed the immunoSEQ multiplex PCR reads via MiXCR and lists one record per CDR3 protein. This table has 400,000 to 550,000 distinct CDR3 sequences, 75% to 90% appearing once.

The sequencing sample was made of CD8+ T cells from PBMCs. The TCR was taken from a human donor with multiple sclerosis. The chain links TRBV27 to TRBJ2-2; D unclear. The CDR3 DNA follows: TGTGCCAGCAGTTCCCCCCAACGTAGCACCGGGGAGCTGTTTTTT. Translated: CASSSPQRSTGELFF.